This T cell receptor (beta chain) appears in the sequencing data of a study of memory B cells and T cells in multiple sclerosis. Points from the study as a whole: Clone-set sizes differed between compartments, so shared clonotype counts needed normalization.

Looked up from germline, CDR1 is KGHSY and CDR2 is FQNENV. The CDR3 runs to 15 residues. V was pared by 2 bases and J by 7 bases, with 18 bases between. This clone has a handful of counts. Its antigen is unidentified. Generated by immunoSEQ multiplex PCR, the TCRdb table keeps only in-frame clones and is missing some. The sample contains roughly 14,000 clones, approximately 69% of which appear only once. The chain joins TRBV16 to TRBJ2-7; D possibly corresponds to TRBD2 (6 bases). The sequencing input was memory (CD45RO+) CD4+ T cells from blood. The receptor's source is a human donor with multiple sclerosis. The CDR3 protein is CASSQQEAAAGEQYF. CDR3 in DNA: TGTGCCAGCAGCCAACAGGAGGCTGCCGCGGGGGAGCAGTACTTC.